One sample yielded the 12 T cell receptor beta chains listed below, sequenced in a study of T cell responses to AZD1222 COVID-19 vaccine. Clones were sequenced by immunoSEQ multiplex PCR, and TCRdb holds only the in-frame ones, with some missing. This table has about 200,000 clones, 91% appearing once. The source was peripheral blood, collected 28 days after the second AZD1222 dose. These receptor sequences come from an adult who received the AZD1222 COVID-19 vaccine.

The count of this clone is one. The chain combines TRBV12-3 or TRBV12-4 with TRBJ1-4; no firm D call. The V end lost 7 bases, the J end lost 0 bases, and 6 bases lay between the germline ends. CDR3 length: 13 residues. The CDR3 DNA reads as TGTGCCAGCAAGGCCGCAACTAATGAAAAACTGTTTTTT. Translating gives CASKAATNEKLFF.

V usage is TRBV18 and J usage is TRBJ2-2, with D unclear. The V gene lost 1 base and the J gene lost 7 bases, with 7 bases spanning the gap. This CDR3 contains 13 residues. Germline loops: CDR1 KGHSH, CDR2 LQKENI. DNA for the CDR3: TGTGCCAGCTCACCACTCGTTGACGGGGAGCTGTTTTTT. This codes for CASSPLVDGELFF.

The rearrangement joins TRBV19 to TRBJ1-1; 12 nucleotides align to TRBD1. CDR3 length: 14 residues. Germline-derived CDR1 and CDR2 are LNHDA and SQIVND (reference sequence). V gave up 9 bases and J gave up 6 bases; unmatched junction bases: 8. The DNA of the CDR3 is TGTGCCAGCCACCCAAGGGACAGGGGGCCTGAAGCTTTCTTT. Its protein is CASHPRDRGPEAFF.

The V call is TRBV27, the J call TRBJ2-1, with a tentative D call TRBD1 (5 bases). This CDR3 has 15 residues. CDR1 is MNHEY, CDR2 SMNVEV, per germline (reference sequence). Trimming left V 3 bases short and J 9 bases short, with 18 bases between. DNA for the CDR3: TGTGCCAGCAGTTTCAGAAGGGGATCGCCAAGTGAGCAGTTCTTC. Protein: CASSFRRGSPSEQFF.

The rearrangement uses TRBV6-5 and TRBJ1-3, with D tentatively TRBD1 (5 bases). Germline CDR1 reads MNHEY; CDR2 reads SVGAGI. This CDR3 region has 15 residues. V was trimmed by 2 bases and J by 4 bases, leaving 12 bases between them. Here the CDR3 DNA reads TGTGCCAGCAGTTACGAGGGACGGGGAGGAAACACCATATATTTT. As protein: CASSYEGRGGNTIYF.

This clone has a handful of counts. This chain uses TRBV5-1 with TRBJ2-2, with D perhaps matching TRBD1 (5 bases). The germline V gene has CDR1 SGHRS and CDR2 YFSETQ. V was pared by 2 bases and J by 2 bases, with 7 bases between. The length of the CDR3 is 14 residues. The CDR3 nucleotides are TGCGCCAGCAGCTTCGGACACAACACCGGGGAGCTGTTTTTT. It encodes CASSFGHNTGELFF.

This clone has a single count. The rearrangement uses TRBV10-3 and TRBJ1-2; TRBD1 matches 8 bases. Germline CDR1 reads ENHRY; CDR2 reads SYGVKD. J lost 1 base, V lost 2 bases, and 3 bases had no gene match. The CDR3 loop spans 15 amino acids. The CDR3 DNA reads TGTGCCATCAGTGAGGGACAGGGCTATAACTATGGCTACACCTTC. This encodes CAISEGQGYNYGYTF.

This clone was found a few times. CDR3: CASSLARSGINQETQYF. DNA of the CDR3: TGCGCCAGCAGCTTGGCGCGAAGCGGAATCAACCAAGAGACCCAGTACTTC. The V and J genes are TRBV5-1 and TRBJ2-5, with a weak D call TRBD2 (5 bases). V lost 0 bases and J 0 bases, leaving 15 bases between the germline ends. Germline-derived CDR1 and CDR2 are SGHRS and YFSETQ. The CDR3 has 17 residues.

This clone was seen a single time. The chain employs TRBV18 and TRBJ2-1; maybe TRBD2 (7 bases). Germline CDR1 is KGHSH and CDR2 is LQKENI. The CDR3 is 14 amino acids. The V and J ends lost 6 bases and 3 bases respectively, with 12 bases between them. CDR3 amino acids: CASSGGAFYNEQFF. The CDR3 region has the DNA TGTGCCAGCTCGGGGGGGGCTTTCTACAATGAGCAGTTCTTC.

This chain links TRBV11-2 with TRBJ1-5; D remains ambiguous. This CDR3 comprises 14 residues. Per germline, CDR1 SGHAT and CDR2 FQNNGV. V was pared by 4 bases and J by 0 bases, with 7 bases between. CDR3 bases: TGTGCCAGCAGCTCAGTTAATAGCAATCAGCCCCAGCATTTT. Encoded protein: CASSSVNSNQPQHF.

The CDR3 reads CASSEAGGGADTQYF. The DNA for the CDR3 is TGTGCCAGCAGTGAAGCGGGAGGAGGAGCAGATACGCAGTATTTT. V and J are TRBV2 and TRBJ2-3, with D perhaps matching TRBD2 (6 bases). Germline CDR1 SNHLY, CDR2 FYNNEI. Trimming shortened V by 0 bases and J by 4 bases, and 11 bases separated the two germline ends. CDR3 size: 15 residues.

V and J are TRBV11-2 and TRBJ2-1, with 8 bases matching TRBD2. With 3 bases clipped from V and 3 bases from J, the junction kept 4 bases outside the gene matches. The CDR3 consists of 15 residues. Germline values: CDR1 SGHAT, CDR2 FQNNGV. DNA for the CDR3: TGTGCCAGCAGCTTCGTAGCGGGGATCTACAATGAGCAGTTCTTC. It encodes CASSFVAGIYNEQFF.